The clone carrying this TCR beta chain was found many times. Its target is unknown. TCRdb analysed the 5' RACE reads with MiXCR anew, one entry per CDR3 protein. The sample includes 300,000 or so distinct CDR3 sequences, almost 4% of them seen just once. This CDR3 contains 15 residues. Trimming stripped 8 bases from V and 5 bases from J, with 21 bases between. The V gene's germline CDR1 is SGHAT and CDR2 FQDESV (reference sequence). This specimen belongs to a study of T cells after yellow fever vaccination. Study outcomes and limitations: Booster sampling recovered most clones from primary vaccination (96% CD4, roughly 90% CD8). Though weaker, the secondary response peaked faster, on day 5 versus 15. Just a small share of clonotypes turned up in the CD4 compartment as well as the CD8 compartment.

The starting material was PBMCs, obtained 5 days after the yellow fever booster vaccination. This TCR derives from a man younger than 35 who received the YFV17D yellow fever vaccine. This chain connects TRBV11-1 to TRBJ2-5, with D maybe TRBD2 (7 bases). The CDR3 DNA sequence: TGTGCCAGCGGACCCCTTGGGGGGGCTTGGGAGACCCAGTACTTC. Residues: CASGPLGGAWETQYF.